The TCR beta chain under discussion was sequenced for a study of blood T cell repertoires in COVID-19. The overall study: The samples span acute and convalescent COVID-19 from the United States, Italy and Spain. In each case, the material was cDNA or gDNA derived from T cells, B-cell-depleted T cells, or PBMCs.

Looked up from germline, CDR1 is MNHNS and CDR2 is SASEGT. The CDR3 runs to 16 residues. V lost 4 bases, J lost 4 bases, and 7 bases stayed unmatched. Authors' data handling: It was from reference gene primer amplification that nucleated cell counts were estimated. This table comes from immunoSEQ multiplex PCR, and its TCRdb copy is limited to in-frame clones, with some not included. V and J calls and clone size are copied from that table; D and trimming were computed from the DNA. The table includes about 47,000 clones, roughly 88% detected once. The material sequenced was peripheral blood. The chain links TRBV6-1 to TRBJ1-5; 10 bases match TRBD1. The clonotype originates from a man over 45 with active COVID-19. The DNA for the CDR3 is TGTGCCAGCAGTGGCCGGGACAGGGGATGGAATCAGCCCCAGCATTTT. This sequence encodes CASSGRDRGWNQPQHF.